One sample yielded the 25 T cell receptor beta chains listed below, sequenced in a study of CD8 T cells in ankylosing spondylitis. A single record per CDR3 protein comes from TCRdb applying MiXCR to the 5' RACE reads. The table includes tens of thousands of distinct CDR3 sequences, 6% detected once. Material: blood, either unsorted or a sorted T cell fraction (not recorded which). The receptors stem from a male donor with ankylosing spondylitis or in good health (not recorded which).

There are many counts of this clonotype. The rearrangement joins TRBV4-2 to TRBJ2-2, with 8 nucleotides matching TRBD2. J was trimmed by 6 bases and V by 1 base; bases with no gene match: 10. This CDR3 has 17 amino acids. CDR1 and CDR2 (germline): LGHNA, YNFKEQ. The DNA of the CDR3 is TGTGCCAGCAGCCAAGGACTGGGACTAGGCACATCCGGGGAGCTGTTTTTT. Protein: CASSQGLGLGTSGELFF.

This clonotype was detected many times. The chain combines TRBV4-2 with TRBJ2-1; unclear D gene. V lost 4 bases to trimming and J lost 7 bases, with 11 bases between them. Germline CDR1 is LGHNA and CDR2 is YNFKEQ. The CDR3 is made up of 13 amino acids. This CDR3 is CASSPRTTNEQFF. The CDR3 nucleotides read TGTGCCAGCAGCCCCCGGACCACTAATGAGCAGTTCTTC.

Of note for this clonotype: This may be a read error, as it is one base from a much larger clone. The chain employs TRBV7-2 and TRBJ2-1; TRBD1 might be the D (6 bases). Germline CDR1 reads SGHTA; CDR2 reads FQGNSA. CDR3 size: 12 residues. CDR3 coding DNA: TGTGCCAGCAGGTCACAGGGTTTTGAGCAGCTCTTC. Its translation: CASRSQGFEQLF.

This clonotype was seen at least ten times. The rearrangement links TRBV6-5 to TRBJ1-1; D is ambiguous. Trimming removed 7 bases from V and 9 bases from J, with 15 bases in between. Per germline, CDR1 MNHEY and CDR2 SVGAGI. The CDR3 contains 12 residues. The CDR3 loop is CASNSGVSQAFF. The CDR3 DNA sequence: TGTGCCAGCAACTCTGGTGTGTCTCAAGCTTTCTTT.

V is TRBV24-1 and J is TRBJ2-5, with unresolved D. The germline V gene has CDR1 KGHDR and CDR2 SFDVKD. There are 14 residues in the CDR3. Trimming shortened V by 3 bases and J by 5 bases, and 12 bases separated the two germline ends. In nucleotides, the CDR3 is TGTGCCACCAGTGATCACCAGGATGTGGAGACCCAGTACTTC. Translated: CATSDHQDVETQYF.

This clonotype was seen ten or more times. V gene TRBV19 combines with J gene TRBJ1-5; D may be TRBD1 (6 bases). Germline V lookup: CDR1 LNHDA, CDR2 SQIVND (reference sequence). Trimming took 6 bases from V and 7 from J, leaving 16 bases between them. The CDR3 covers 14 residues. This CDR3 reads CASSQTGIGQPQHF. The CDR3 DNA follows: TGTGCCAGTAGCCAAACAGGGATTGGACAGCCCCAGCATTTT.

This clonotype was counted at least ten times. V is TRBV6-5 and J is TRBJ2-2; 8 bases map to TRBD1. Germline CDR1 reads MNHEY; CDR2 reads SVGAGI. Losses at the gene ends were 2 bases for V and 2 bases for J; bases not matched to a gene: 7. The CDR3 has 17 amino acids. The CDR3 DNA reads TGTGCCAGCAGTTACCTTCGTCAGGGGGCAAACACCGGGGAGCTGTTTTTT. This codes for CASSYLRQGANTGELFF.

This clonotype was picked up many times. V is TRBV20-1 and J is TRBJ1-4; 7 nucleotides align to TRBD1. Germline CDR1 is DFQATT and CDR2 is SNEGSKA (reference sequence). V lost 6 bases to trimming and J lost 4 bases; unmatched junction nucleotides: 5. This CDR3 contains 13 residues. In DNA form, the CDR3 reads TGCAGTGCCATCAGGGGGATTAATGAAAAACTGTTTTTT. Protein sequence: CSAIRGINEKLFF.

There are many counts of this clonotype. The chain employs TRBV5-1 and TRBJ2-2, with 8 bases aligning to TRBD2. With 4 bases clipped from V and 6 bases from J, the junction kept 17 bases outside the gene matches. This CDR3 has 18 amino acids. The germline V gene has CDR1 SGHRS and CDR2 YFSETQ. CDR3 protein: CASSPRAPSGPSPGELFF. DNA of the CDR3: TGCGCCAGCAGCCCGAGGGCGCCTAGCGGGCCCTCACCCGGGGAGCTGTTTTTT.

This clonotype appeared many times. The gene calls are TRBV20-1 and TRBJ2-2; TRBD1 aligns across 9 bases. The germline V gene has CDR1 DFQATT and CDR2 SNEGSKA (reference sequence). This CDR3 has 17 residues. Trimming removed 7 bases from V and 6 bases from J; junction bases left unmatched: 18. CDR3 sequence: CSVRSVSGTGPSGELFF. The CDR3 bases are TGCAGTGTAAGATCAGTCAGCGGGACAGGGCCGTCCGGGGAGCTGTTTTTT.

This clonotype has at least ten counts. This sequence joins TRBV20-1 and TRBJ2-5; 9 bases line up with TRBD2. This CDR3 is 15 amino acids long. Germline CDR1 reads DFQATT; CDR2 reads SNEGSKA (reference sequence). V lost 2 bases, J lost 5 bases, and 9 bases stayed unmatched. CDR3: CSARLLSGSLETQYF. The CDR3 DNA reads as TGCAGTGCTAGACTACTTAGCGGGAGTTTGGAGACCCAGTACTTC.

Many counts were recorded for this clonotype. V is TRBV7-8 and J is TRBJ2-2, with D unresolved. Trimming took off 6 bases at V and 2 bases at J, with 10 bases between the two ends. The CDR3 is 14 amino acids. Germline CDR1 and CDR2: SGHVS and FQNEAQ. CDR3 nucleotides: TGTGCCAGCAGTCTCCAGACAAACACCGGGGAGCTGTTTTTT. Its protein is CASSLQTNTGELFF.

This clonotype was seen repeatedly, ten times or more. The CDR3 is CASSPGQARAFF. Here the CDR3 DNA reads TGTGCCAGCAGCCCTGGACAGGCGAGGGCTTTCTTT. The chain employs TRBV6-5 and TRBJ1-1, with TRBD1 matching 7 bases. This CDR3 contains 12 residues. Germline CDR1 is MNHEY and CDR2 is SVGAGI. The ends lost 6 bases at V and 11 bases at J; junction bases unmatched: 9.

This clonotype has at least ten counts. V gene TRBV5-4 combines with J gene TRBJ2-4; the D gene is possibly TRBD1 (6 bases). V gave up 1 base and J gave up 1 base, with 6 bases separating them. Germline-derived CDR1 and CDR2 are SGHNT and YYREEE (reference sequence). The CDR3 runs 14 residues. The CDR3 region has the DNA TGTGCCAGCAGCTTGCAGGGGGCCAAAAACATTCAGTACTTC. Protein product: CASSLQGAKNIQYF.

This clonotype counts as medium-sized. The rearrangement links TRBV10-3 to TRBJ2-3; D perhaps matches TRBD1 (6 bases). CDR3 length equals 15 residues. Germline CDR1 and CDR2: ENHRY and SYGVKD. Between the trimmed V and J ends, which lost 5 bases and 3 bases, there was a span of 15 bases. The chain's CDR3 is CAISSLGAMTDTQYF. The CDR3 region has the DNA TGTGCCATCAGTAGTCTGGGGGCTATGACAGATACGCAGTATTTT.

Note on this clonotype: This CDR3 is missing its conserved last phenylalanine or tryptophan, likely due to a read error. The V call is TRBV7-9, the J call TRBJ2-2; D ambiguous. This CDR3 spans 13 amino acids. Germline CDR1 is SEHNR and CDR2 is FQNEAQ (reference sequence). The ends were cut back, 2 bases at V and 5 bases at J, with 6 bases in the middle. CDR3: CASSLTVTGELFS. CDR3 nucleotides: TGTGCCAGCAGCTTAACAGTAACCGGGGAGCTGTTTTCT.

This clonotype was observed at least ten times. The chain carries TRBV4-1 and TRBJ2-1; 7 bases fit TRBD2. The CDR3 length is 17 residues. Trimming removed 5 bases from V and 6 bases from J; junction bases left unmatched: 16. CDR1 and CDR2 from the germline V gene are MGHRA and YSYEKL. The CDR3: CASSASGGPWVRNEQFF. DNA for the CDR3: TGCGCCAGCAGCGCTAGCGGAGGGCCTTGGGTGCGCAATGAGCAGTTCTTC.

This clonotype has at least ten counts. This chain joins TRBV5-1 and TRBJ1-1; D possibly corresponds to TRBD1 (6 bases). Trimming stripped 4 bases from V and 11 bases from J, with 15 bases between. CDR1 and CDR2 from the germline V gene are SGHRS and YFSETQ. CDR3 length: 12 amino acids. The CDR3 reads CASSEKGGDAFF. CDR3 nucleotides: TGCGCCAGCAGCGAGAAAGGGGGTGATGCTTTCTTT.

This clonotype was seen many times. This sequence joins TRBV5-4 and TRBJ2-3; tentative D call: TRBD2 (6 bases). V was cut by 3 bases and J by 2 bases, with 10 bases left in between. The CDR3 is 14 residues long. Germline loops: CDR1 SGHNT, CDR2 YYREEE (reference sequence). For the CDR3, the DNA is TGTGCCAGCAGCTCGTGGCGGGACACAGATACGCAGTATTTT. It is translated as CASSSWRDTDTQYF.

The chain combines TRBV7-9 with TRBJ2-5; 7 positions agree with TRBD1. After removal of 7 bases from V and 0 bases from J, the junction contained 11 bases not matched to a gene. The germline CDR1 and CDR2 sequences are SEHNR and FQNEAQ (reference sequence). This CDR3 spans 16 amino acids. The CDR3 is CASTRTGVVDQETQYF. CDR3 DNA sequence: TGTGCCAGCACCAGGACAGGAGTGGTTGACCAAGAGACCCAGTACTTC.

This clonotype occurred many times. The rearrangement links TRBV15 to TRBJ2-7; 10 bases map to TRBD1. CDR1 and CDR2 from the germline V gene are LNHNV and YYDKDF (reference sequence). Trimming cost V 1 base and J 7 bases; bases outside gene matches: 7. The CDR3 is 15 residues long. CDR3: CATSRAGTGAGEQYF. The CDR3 DNA is TGTGCCACCAGCAGAGCCGGGACAGGGGCCGGGGAGCAGTACTTC.

This clonotype was picked up many times. The J gene is TRBJ2-7, the V gene TRBV20-1, with TRBD2 as a possible D gene (6 bases). The V gene lost 3 bases and the J gene lost 6 bases, with 12 bases spanning the gap. CDR1 and CDR2 (germline): DFQATT, SNEGSKA (reference sequence). The CDR3 is 12 residues long. The CDR3: CSASKRAGEQYF. The CDR3 nucleotides are TGCAGTGCTAGCAAGCGGGCCGGCGAGCAGTACTTC.

This clonotype was counted at least ten times. V and J are TRBV5-1 and TRBJ2-7; D is possibly TRBD1 or TRBD2 (7 bases each). CDR3 size: 13 residues. With 4 bases removed from V and 4 bases from J, the gap between germline ends came to 12 bases. Germline V gives CDR1 SGHRS, CDR2 YFSETQ. The CDR3 nucleotides read TGCGCCAGCAGCCCAGGGGGAGGGTACGAGCAGTACTTC. It is translated as CASSPGGGYEQYF.

This clonotype has a count of ten or more. V is TRBV27 and J is TRBJ2-1; D remains ambiguous. CDR1 and CDR2 (germline): MNHEY, SMNVEV (reference sequence). The CDR3 has 12 amino acids. V shed 5 bases and J shed 6 bases, with 8 bases lying between them. In DNA, the CDR3 is TGTGCCAGCAGTCCGGACGGCAATGAGCAGTTCTTC. Translation gives CASSPDGNEQFF.

This clonotype has a count of ten or more. This sequence joins TRBV11-3 and TRBJ2-1, with 9 bases fitting TRBD2. The CDR3 is 14 residues long. The germline CDR1 and CDR2 sequences are SGHNT and YENEEA. With 5 bases clipped from V and 9 bases from J, the junction kept 8 bases outside the gene matches. The CDR3 sequence: CASSLRLAVGEQFF. The CDR3 DNA is TGTGCCAGCAGCCTAAGACTAGCGGTGGGTGAGCAGTTCTTC.